Below, one T cell receptor beta chain is given with its context. This CDR3 region has 15 residues. The V gene's germline CDR1 is MDHEN and CDR2 SYDVKM. V dropped 2 bases and J dropped 5; count of bases not matched to a gene: 9. This specimen comes from a study of technical replicates of blood from a handful of donors. Generated by immunoSEQ multiplex PCR, the TCRdb table keeps only in-frame clones and is missing some. The sample contains approximately 100,000 clones, 90% to 97% of which appear only once. The sample consisted of T cells isolated from PBMCs. The V call is TRBV28, the J call TRBJ2-7; the match to TRBD2 covers 7 bases. The receptor was isolated from a human donor in good health. The CDR3 region has the DNA TGTGCCAGCAGTTTAAGCGCGGGAGATGGCGACGAGCAGTACTTC. This gives the protein CASSLSAGDGDEQYF.